The 27 T cell receptor beta chains below were found in one sample sequenced in a study of cytomegalovirus exposure and HLA in healthy donors. Vbeta (60) and Jbeta (13) primers were used in the PCR. Data came from immunoSEQ multiplex PCR; TCRdb stores just in-frame clones and leaves some out. The sample yields under 200,000 clones, 68% seen once. The sample was PBMCs. The receptors shown here come from a young woman in good health and CMV-seropositive.

The gene calls are TRBV23-1 and TRBJ2-6, with D perhaps matching TRBD2 (5 bases). TRBV23-1 is filed as an ORF, its function uncertain. This CDR3 region has 18 residues. With 0 bases removed from V and 2 bases from J, the gap between germline ends came to 14 bases. CDR3 nucleotides: TGCGCCAGCAGTCAATCGGGAGTGCAAAAGGCTGGGGCCAACGTCCTGACTTTC. It is translated as CASSQSGVQKAGANVLTF.

The CDR3 DNA reads as TGCGCCAGCAGCGTTGATGGGACAGGTCAACGCTACGAGCAGTACTTC. It yields the protein CASSVDGTGQRYEQYF. The rearrangement uses TRBV5-1 and TRBJ2-7; TRBD1 agrees at 8 bases. V lost 4 bases, J lost 3 bases, and 12 bases stayed unmatched. The V gene's germline CDR1 is SGHRS and CDR2 YFSETQ. The CDR3 has 16 residues.

V and J are TRBV11-3 and TRBJ2-7; 9 positions match TRBD1. Losses at the gene ends were 1 base for V and 4 bases for J; bases not matched to a gene: 2. Germline values: CDR1 SGHNT, CDR2 YENEEA. This CDR3 is built from 14 residues. In DNA, the CDR3 is TGTGCCAGCAGCTTAGCGGGACAGGGTTACGAGCAGTACTTC. The encoded protein is CASSLAGQGYEQYF. Full variable domain (missing parts from reference TRBV11-3 and TRBJ2-7): EAGVVQSPRYKIIEKKQPVAFWCNPISGHNTLYWYLQNLGQGPELLIRYENEEAVDDSQLPKDRFSAERLKGVDSTLKIQPAELGDSAVYLCASSLAGQGYEQYFGPGTRLTVT.

The chain carries TRBV6-1 and TRBJ1-1, with 7 bases matching TRBD1. Germline assignment: CDR1 MNHNS and CDR2 SASEGT. V shed 6 bases and J 4 bases; nucleotides not matched to a gene: 5. The CDR3 covers 13 residues. The CDR3 protein is CASRETGTTEAFF. The DNA of the CDR3 is TGTGCCAGCAGAGAGACAGGGACCACTGAAGCTTTCTTT.

CDR3 region: CASSIASGGANEQFF. CDR3 nucleotides: TGTGCCAGTAGTATTGCTAGCGGGGGGGCCAATGAGCAGTTCTTC. The chain is built from TRBV19 and TRBJ2-1; 12 bases match TRBD2. V shed 3 bases and J 6 bases; nucleotides not matched to a gene: 3. The CDR3 is made up of 15 amino acids. Germline loops: CDR1 LNHDA, CDR2 SQIVND (reference sequence).

As DNA, the CDR3 is TGTGCCAGCAGTCCCCAGTTCTTACAGGGGAACTATGGCTACACCTTC. It is translated as CASSPQFLQGNYGYTF. The chain employs TRBV28 and TRBJ1-2; 7 bases line up with TRBD1. The length of the CDR3 is 16 residues. Trimming at V came to 5 bases and at J to 2 bases, leaving 11 bases not matched to a gene. Germline V CDR1 and CDR2: MDHEN, SYDVKM.

This clone was seen a few times. The J gene is TRBJ1-1, the V gene TRBV5-8, with unresolved D. Germline lookup yields CDR1 SGHTS and CDR2 YDEGEE. The CDR3 is 13 amino acids. Trimming took off 0 bases at V and 0 bases at J, with 3 bases between the two ends. CDR3 sequence reads: CASSLDLNTEAFF. CDR3 DNA: TGTGCCAGCAGCTTGGACTTGAACACTGAAGCTTTCTTT.

CDR3 amino acids: CASRQGRVYNEQFF. The CDR3 coding sequence is TGTGCCAGCAGACAGGGAAGAGTCTACAATGAGCAGTTCTTC. V usage is TRBV5-8 and J usage is TRBJ2-1, with TRBD1 as a possible D gene (6 bases). The CDR3 spans 14 residues. Germline V CDR1 and CDR2: SGHTS, YDEGEE. Trimming stripped 5 bases from V and 3 bases from J, with 12 bases between.

The chain carries TRBV5-1 and TRBJ1-2; D is unresolved. The CDR3 consists of 12 residues. With 1 base removed from V and 6 bases from J, the gap between germline ends came to 7 bases. Per the germline V gene, CDR1 is SGHRS and CDR2 is YFSETQ. DNA for the CDR3: TGCGCCAGCAGCTTGTATTCGGATGGCTACACCTTC. It specifies CASSLYSDGYTF.

The chain employs TRBV7-6 and TRBJ2-2; D may be TRBD2 (5 bases). Trimming left V 8 bases short and J 2 bases short, with 9 bases between. Per germline, CDR1 SGHVS and CDR2 FNYEAQ. The CDR3 has 13 amino acids. CDR3 sequence: CASVSGNTGELFF. CDR3 nucleotide sequence: TGTGCCAGCGTCTCGGGAAACACCGGGGAGCTGTTTTTT.

This chain uses TRBV4-1 with TRBJ1-1; TRBD1 is a possible D gene (6 bases). CDR3 size: 15 residues. V was clipped by 6 bases and J by 6 bases, with 20 bases between them. Germline lookup yields CDR1 MGHRA and CDR2 YSYEKL. CDR3: CASRLTDAGAAEAFF. CDR3 sequence (DNA): TGCGCCAGCAGACTAACCGACGCAGGGGCAGCTGAAGCTTTCTTT.

The sample holds a few counts of this clone. The rearrangement uses TRBV5-1 and TRBJ1-3, with D perhaps TRBD1 (5 bases). There are 16 residues in the CDR3. Germline V gene sequence: CDR1 SGHRS, CDR2 YFSETQ. V was clipped by 0 bases and J by 0 bases, with 10 bases between them. The CDR3 here is CASSLAFTGSGNTIYF. CDR3 nucleotide sequence: TGCGCCAGCAGCTTGGCATTTACAGGCTCTGGAAACACCATATATTTT.

This clone was recorded only once. Sequence at one end of the junction differs from germline and may be a read error. This chain links TRBV27 with TRBJ1-1; perhaps TRBD1 as D (5 bases). Germline V CDR1 and CDR2: MNHEY, SMNVEV (reference sequence). This CDR3 has 14 amino acids. Here the CDR3 reads CASSLSQVNTGAFF. The CDR3 nucleotides read TGTGCCAGCAGTTTATCACAGGTGAACACTGGAGCTTTCTTT.

The chain joins TRBV18 to TRBJ1-4; no definite D call. The V gene lost 4 bases and the J gene lost 3 bases, with 6 bases spanning the gap. The CDR3 length is 13 residues. CDR1 and CDR2 (germline): KGHSH, LQKENI. The CDR3 sequence is CASSLAANEKLFF. Written as DNA, the CDR3 is TGTGCCAGCTCACTGGCCGCTAATGAAAAACTGTTTTTT. The full variable domain, rest sourced from reference TRBV18 and TRBJ1-4, is NAGVMQNPRHLVRRRGQEARLRCSPMKGHSHVYWYRQLPEEGLKFMVYLQKENIIDESGMPKERFSAEFPKEGPSILRIQQVVRGDSAAYFCASSLAANEKLFFGSGTQLSVL.

This sequence joins TRBV19 and TRBJ1-1, with TRBD1 as a possible D gene (6 bases). This CDR3 is built from 12 residues. Germline values: CDR1 LNHDA, CDR2 SQIVND (reference sequence). With 7 bases removed from V and 8 bases from J, the gap between germline ends came to 14 bases. CDR3 DNA sequence: TGTGCCAGTATCGGGACACATTCCGAAGCTTTCTTT. Its protein is CASIGTHSEAFF.

This rearrangement joins TRBV4-1 to TRBJ2-2; the match to TRBD1 covers 7 bases. This CDR3 contains 16 residues. Per germline, CDR1 MGHRA and CDR2 YSYEKL. The V gene end was trimmed by 1 base and the J gene end by 0 bases; junction bases not matched to a gene: 2. This CDR3 is CASSQGDRPNTGELFF. The CDR3 DNA sequence: TGCGCCAGCAGCCAAGGGGACAGACCGAACACCGGGGAGCTGTTTTTT.

This clone has a handful of counts. The rearrangement joins TRBV6-6 to TRBJ1-6; no clear D gene. Trimming cost V 2 bases and J 10 bases, with 18 bases left between them. Per germline, CDR1 MNHNY and CDR2 SVGAGI (reference sequence). This CDR3 region has 16 residues. In DNA form, the CDR3 reads TGTGCCAGCAGTTACATCGTGGGCAGAAGTGGCTCACCCCTCCACTTT. It specifies CASSYIVGRSGSPLHF.

This clone was recorded only once. V gene TRBV7-2 combines with J gene TRBJ2-1; the match to TRBD2 covers 13 bases. Looked up from germline, CDR1 is SGHTA and CDR2 is FQGNSA. V was pared by 0 bases and J by 0 bases, with 5 bases of the junction left unmatched. This CDR3 spans 19 amino acids. DNA of the CDR3: TGTGCCAGCAGCTTAGCTTCGGGACTAGCGGGGAGCTCCTACAATGAGCAGTTCTTC. It specifies CASSLASGLAGSSYNEQFF.

The chain combines TRBV19 with TRBJ2-1, with 7 nucleotides matching TRBD1. This CDR3 has 16 amino acids. J gave up 3 bases and V 3 bases, and 8 bases lay outside the gene matches. From germline, CDR1 is LNHDA and CDR2 SQIVND (reference sequence). The CDR3 region has the DNA TGTGCCAGTAGTATGACAGGGTCCTCGGGCTACAATGAGCAGTTCTTC. Protein: CASSMTGSSGYNEQFF.

The V and J genes are TRBV5-1 and TRBJ2-5; D might be TRBD1 (6 bases). The ends were cut back, 1 base at V and 5 bases at J, with 18 bases in the middle. CDR3 length: 16 residues. Germline CDR1 SGHRS, CDR2 YFSETQ. CDR3 loop: CASSLIPDSSAETQYF. The CDR3 region has the DNA TGCGCCAGCAGCTTGATTCCGGACAGCTCTGCGGAGACCCAGTACTTC. The variable domain in full, with the rest retrieved from reference TRBV5-1 and TRBJ2-5, is KAGVTQTPRYLIKTRGQQVTLSCSPISGHRSVSWYQQTPGQGLQFLFEYFSETQRNKGNFPGRFSGRQFSNSRSEMNVSTLELGDSALYLCASSLIPDSSAETQYFGPGTRLLVL.

This clone was seen a handful of times. This sequence joins TRBV9 and TRBJ2-5, with TRBD2 identical over 7 bases. CDR1 is SGDLS and CDR2 is YYNGEE in the germline V gene. The length of the CDR3 is 15 residues. V shed 1 base and J 2 bases; nucleotides not matched to a gene: 5. This CDR3 is CASSVLAGVQETQYF. DNA for the CDR3: TGTGCCAGCAGCGTACTGGCGGGAGTGCAAGAGACCCAGTACTTC.

The rearrangement uses TRBV18 and TRBJ1-2; 7 nucleotides agree with TRBD1. J gave up 5 bases and V 6 bases, and 6 bases lay outside the gene matches. This CDR3 is 13 amino acids long. The germline CDR1 and CDR2 sequences are KGHSH and LQKENI. Written as DNA, the CDR3 is TGTGCCAGCTCCCAAACAGGGGATTATGGCTACACCTTC. Protein product: CASSQTGDYGYTF.

The V gene is TRBV27, the J gene TRBJ2-7, with 7 positions matching TRBD1. The CDR3 covers 13 residues. Germline CDR1 is MNHEY and CDR2 is SMNVEV (reference sequence). Unmatched junction bases numbered 4, after V lost 6 bases and J lost 2 bases. CDR3 sequence reads: CASRRQGPYEQYF. CDR3 sequence (DNA): TGTGCCAGCAGAAGACAGGGCCCCTACGAGCAGTACTTC.

In its sample, this clone was seen a few times. The J gene is TRBJ1-1, the V gene TRBV29-1; TRBD1 might be the D (5 bases). Germline-derived CDR1 and CDR2 are SQVTM and ANQGSEA. The CDR3 sequence is 14 residues long. V shed 1 base and J shed 8 bases, with 17 bases lying between them. CDR3 protein: CSVEGQGSQVEAFF. In nucleotides, the CDR3 is TGCAGCGTTGAAGGGCAGGGCTCTCAAGTAGAAGCTTTCTTT. Full variable domain (remainder filled in from reference TRBV29-1 and TRBJ1-1): SAVISQKPSRDICQRGTSLTIQCQVDSQVTMMFWYRQQPGQSLTLIATANQGSEATYESGFVIDKFPISRPNLTFSTLTVSNMSPEDSSIYLCSVEGQGSQVEAFFGQGTRLTVV.

The chain couples TRBV5-6 to TRBJ2-1; 7 bases line up with TRBD1. From germline, CDR1 is SGHDT and CDR2 YYEEEE. The CDR3 contains 17 residues. With V trimmed by 2 bases and J by 2 bases, 10 bases remained unmatched. The CDR3 DNA is TGTGCCAGCAGCTTTCAGGGACAGCCCTTAGCCTACAATGAGCAGTTCTTC. Its translation is CASSFQGQPLAYNEQFF. Variable domain in full (rest from reference TRBV5-6 and TRBJ2-1): DAGVTQSPTHLIKTRGQQVTLRCSPKSGHDTVSWYQQALGQGPQFIFQYYEEEERQRGNFPDRFSGHQFPNYSSELNVNALLLGDSALYLCASSFQGQPLAYNEQFFGPGTRLTVL.

V gene TRBV7-9 combines with J gene TRBJ2-3, with D possibly being TRBD1 (7 bases). The length of the CDR3 is 16 residues. V was pared by 3 bases and J by 1 base, with 14 bases between. CDR1 and CDR2 (germline): SEHNR, FQNEAQ (reference sequence). CDR3 sequence reads: CASSFSRGDGTDTQYF. CDR3 coding DNA: TGTGCCAGCAGCTTCTCCAGGGGGGATGGCACAGATACGCAGTATTTT.

The rearrangement uses TRBV7-9 and TRBJ2-5; 9 bases line up with TRBD2. The CDR3 covers 15 residues. V dropped 0 bases and J dropped 1; count of bases not matched to a gene: 0. Germline V gene sequence: CDR1 SEHNR, CDR2 FQNEAQ (reference sequence). CDR3 region: CASSLASGGQETQYF. The CDR3 DNA is TGTGCCAGCAGCTTAGCTAGCGGGGGCCAAGAGACCCAGTACTTC.